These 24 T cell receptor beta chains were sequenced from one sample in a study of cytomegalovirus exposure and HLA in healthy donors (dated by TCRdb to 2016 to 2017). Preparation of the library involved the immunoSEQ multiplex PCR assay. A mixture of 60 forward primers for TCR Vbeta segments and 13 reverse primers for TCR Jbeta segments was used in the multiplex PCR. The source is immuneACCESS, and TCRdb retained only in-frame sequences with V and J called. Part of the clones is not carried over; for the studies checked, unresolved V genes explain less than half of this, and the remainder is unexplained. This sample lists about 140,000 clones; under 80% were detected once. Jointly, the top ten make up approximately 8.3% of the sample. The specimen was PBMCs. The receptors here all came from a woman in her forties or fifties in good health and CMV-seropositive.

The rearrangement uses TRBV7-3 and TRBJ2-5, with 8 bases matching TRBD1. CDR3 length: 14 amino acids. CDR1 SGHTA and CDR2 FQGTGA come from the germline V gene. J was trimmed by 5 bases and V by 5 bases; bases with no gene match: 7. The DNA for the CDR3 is TGTGCCAGCAGCGCCGTGACAGGGGACGAGACCCAGTACTTC. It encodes CASSAVTGDETQYF.

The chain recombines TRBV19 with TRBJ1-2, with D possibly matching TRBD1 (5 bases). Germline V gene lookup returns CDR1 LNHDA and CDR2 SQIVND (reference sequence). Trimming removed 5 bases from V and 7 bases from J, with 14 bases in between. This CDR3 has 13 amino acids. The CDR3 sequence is CASSPGQALGYTF. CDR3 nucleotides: TGTGCCAGTAGTCCAGGACAAGCCCTTGGCTACACCTTC.

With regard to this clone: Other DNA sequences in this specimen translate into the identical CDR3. CDR3 DNA sequence: TGCGCCAGCAGCGGGGGGACGGGTACCTACGAGCAGTACTTC. Protein product: CASSGGTGTYEQYF. The chain joins TRBV5-1 to TRBJ2-7; D possibly corresponds to TRBD2 (6 bases). The CDR3 covers 14 residues. Germline CDR1 reads SGHRS; CDR2 reads YFSETQ. Trimming took 4 bases from V and 2 from J, leaving 13 bases between them. Full variable domain (remainder filled in from reference TRBV5-1 and TRBJ2-7): KAGVTQTPRYLIKTRGQQVTLSCSPISGHRSVSWYQQTPGQGLQFLFEYFSETQRNKGNFPGRFSGRQFSNSRSEMNVSTLELGDSALYLCASSGGTGTYEQYFGPGTRLTVT.

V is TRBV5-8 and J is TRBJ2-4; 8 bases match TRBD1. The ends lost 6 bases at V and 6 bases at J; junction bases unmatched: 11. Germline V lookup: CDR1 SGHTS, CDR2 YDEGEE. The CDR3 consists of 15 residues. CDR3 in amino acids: CASTPRTGPANIQYF. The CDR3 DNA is TGTGCCAGCACCCCTCGGACAGGGCCCGCAAACATTCAGTACTTC.

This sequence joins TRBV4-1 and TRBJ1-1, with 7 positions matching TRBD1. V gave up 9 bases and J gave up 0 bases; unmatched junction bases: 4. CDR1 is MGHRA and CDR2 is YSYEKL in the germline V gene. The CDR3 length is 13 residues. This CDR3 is CASIGQVNTEAFF. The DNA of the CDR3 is TGCGCCAGTATTGGACAGGTGAACACTGAAGCTTTCTTT.

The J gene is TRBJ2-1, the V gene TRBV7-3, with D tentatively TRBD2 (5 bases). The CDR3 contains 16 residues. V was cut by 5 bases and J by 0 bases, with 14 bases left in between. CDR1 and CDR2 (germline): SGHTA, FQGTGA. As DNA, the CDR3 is TGTGCCAGCAGCCTAGCACCAGCGGCCTCCTACAATGAGCAGTTCTTC. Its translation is CASSLAPAASYNEQFF.

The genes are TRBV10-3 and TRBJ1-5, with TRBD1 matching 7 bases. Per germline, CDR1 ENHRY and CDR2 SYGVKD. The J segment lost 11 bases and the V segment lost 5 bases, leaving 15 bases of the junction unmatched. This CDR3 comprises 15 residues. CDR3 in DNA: TGTGCCATCAGTATGACGACAGGGACGGTGAGCACCCAGCATTTT. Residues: CAISMTTGTVSTQHF.

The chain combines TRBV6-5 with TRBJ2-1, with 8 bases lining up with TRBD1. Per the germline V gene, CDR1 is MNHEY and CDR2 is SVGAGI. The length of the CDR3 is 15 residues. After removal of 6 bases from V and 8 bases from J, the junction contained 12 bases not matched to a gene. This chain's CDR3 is CASSRRTGGFYEQFF. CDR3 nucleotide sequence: TGTGCCAGCAGCCGCCGTACAGGGGGTTTTTATGAGCAGTTCTTC.

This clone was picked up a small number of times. CDR3 DNA sequence: TGTGCCAGCAGTGAAGACACCCTTACCACTGAAGCTTTCTTT. Protein sequence: CASSEDTLTTEAFF. The chain links TRBV6-1 to TRBJ1-1; D remains ambiguous. Trimming cost V 1 base and J 4 bases, with 10 bases left between them. CDR1 MNHNS and CDR2 SASEGT come from the germline V gene. This CDR3 has 14 amino acids.

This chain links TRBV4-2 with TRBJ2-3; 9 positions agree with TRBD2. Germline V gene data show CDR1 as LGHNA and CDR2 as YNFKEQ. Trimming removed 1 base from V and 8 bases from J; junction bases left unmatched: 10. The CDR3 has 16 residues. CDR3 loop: CASSQVSAGGQGTQYF. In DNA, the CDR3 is TGTGCCAGCAGCCAAGTCAGCGCGGGGGGGCAAGGTACGCAGTATTTT.

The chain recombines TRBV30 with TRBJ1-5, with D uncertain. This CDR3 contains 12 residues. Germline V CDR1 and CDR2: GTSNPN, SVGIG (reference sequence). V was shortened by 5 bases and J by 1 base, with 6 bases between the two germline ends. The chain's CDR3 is CAWGGSNQPQHF. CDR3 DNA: TGTGCCTGGGGCGGAAGCAATCAGCCCCAGCATTTT.

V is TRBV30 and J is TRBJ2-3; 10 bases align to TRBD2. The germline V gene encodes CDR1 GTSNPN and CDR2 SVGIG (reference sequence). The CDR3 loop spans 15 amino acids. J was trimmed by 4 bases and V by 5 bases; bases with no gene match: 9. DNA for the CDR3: TGTGCCTGGGCCCCTAGCGGGGGACCCCCAGATACGCAGTATTTT. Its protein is CAWAPSGGPPDTQYF.

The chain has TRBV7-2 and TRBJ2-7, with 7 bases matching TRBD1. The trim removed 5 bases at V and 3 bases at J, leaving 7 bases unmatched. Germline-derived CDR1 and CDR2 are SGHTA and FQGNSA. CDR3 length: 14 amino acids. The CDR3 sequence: CASSPQGDVYEQYF. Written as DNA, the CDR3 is TGTGCCAGCAGCCCCCAGGGGGACGTCTACGAGCAGTACTTC. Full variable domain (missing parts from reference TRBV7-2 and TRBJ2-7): GAGVSQSPSNKVTEKGKDVELRCDPISGHTALYWYRQSLGQGLEFLIYFQGNSAPDKSGLPSDRFSAERTGGSVSTLTIQRTQQEDSAVYLCASSPQGDVYEQYFGPGTRLTVT.

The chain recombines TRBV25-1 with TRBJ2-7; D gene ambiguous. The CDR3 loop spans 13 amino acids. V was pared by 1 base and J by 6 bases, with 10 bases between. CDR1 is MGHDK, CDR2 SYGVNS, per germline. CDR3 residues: CASSEFSRSEQYF. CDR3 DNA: TGTGCCAGCAGTGAATTTTCTAGGTCCGAGCAGTACTTC.

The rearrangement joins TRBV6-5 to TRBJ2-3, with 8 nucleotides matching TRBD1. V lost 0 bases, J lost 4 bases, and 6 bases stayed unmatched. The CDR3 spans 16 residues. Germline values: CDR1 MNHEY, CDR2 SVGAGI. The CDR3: CASSYSPGGGSDTQYF. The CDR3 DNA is TGTGCCAGCAGTTACTCTCCAGGGGGCGGGTCAGATACGCAGTATTTT.

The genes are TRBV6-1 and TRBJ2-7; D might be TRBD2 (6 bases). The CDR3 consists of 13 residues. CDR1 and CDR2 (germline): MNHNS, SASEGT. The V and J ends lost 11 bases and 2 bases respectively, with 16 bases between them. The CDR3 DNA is TGTGCCGGCGGGGCTCCGGGTACCTACGAGCAGTACTTC. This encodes CAGGAPGTYEQYF.

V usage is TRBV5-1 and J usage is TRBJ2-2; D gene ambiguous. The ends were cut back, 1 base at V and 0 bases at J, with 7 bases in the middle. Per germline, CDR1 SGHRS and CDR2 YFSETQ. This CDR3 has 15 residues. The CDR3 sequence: CASSLLGTNTGELFF. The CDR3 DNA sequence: TGCGCCAGCAGCTTGCTAGGAACGAACACCGGGGAGCTGTTTTTT.

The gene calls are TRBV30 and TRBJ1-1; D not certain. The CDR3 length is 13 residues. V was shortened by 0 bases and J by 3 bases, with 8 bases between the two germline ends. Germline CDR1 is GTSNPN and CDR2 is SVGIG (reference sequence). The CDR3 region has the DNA TGTGCCTGGAGTGTACGGCGGGACACTGAAGCTTTCTTT. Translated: CAWSVRRDTEAFF.

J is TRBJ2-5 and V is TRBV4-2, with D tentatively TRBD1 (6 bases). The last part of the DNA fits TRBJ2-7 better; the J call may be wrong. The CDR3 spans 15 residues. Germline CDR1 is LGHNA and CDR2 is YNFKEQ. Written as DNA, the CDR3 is TGTGCCAGCAGCCAAGACCCGGACAGCGTATACGAGCAGTACTTC. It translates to CASSQDPDSVYEQYF.

CDR3 nucleotide sequence: TGTGCCACCAGCAGAGATGGAAATTCCCCCAAACGTAGGGGCTACGAGCAGTACTTC. Translating gives CATSRDGNSPKRRGYEQYF. The chain uses TRBV15 and TRBJ2-7, with D possibly being TRBD1 (5 bases). Germline V gene data show CDR1 as LNHNV and CDR2 as YYDKDF (reference sequence). The CDR3 has 19 residues. The V and J ends lost 0 bases and 3 bases respectively, with 24 bases between them.

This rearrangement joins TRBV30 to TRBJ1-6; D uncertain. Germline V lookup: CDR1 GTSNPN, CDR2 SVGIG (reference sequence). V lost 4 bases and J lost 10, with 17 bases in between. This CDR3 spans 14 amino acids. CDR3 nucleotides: TGTGCCTGGACGTCGGTTTCAACAGCCTCACCCCTCCACTTT. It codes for CAWTSVSTASPLHF.

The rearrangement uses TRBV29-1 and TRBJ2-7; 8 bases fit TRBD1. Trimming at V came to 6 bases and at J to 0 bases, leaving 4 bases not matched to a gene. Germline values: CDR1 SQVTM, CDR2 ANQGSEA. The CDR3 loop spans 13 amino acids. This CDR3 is CSVRQGPSYEQYF. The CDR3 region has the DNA TGCAGCGTGAGACAGGGGCCCTCCTACGAGCAGTACTTC.

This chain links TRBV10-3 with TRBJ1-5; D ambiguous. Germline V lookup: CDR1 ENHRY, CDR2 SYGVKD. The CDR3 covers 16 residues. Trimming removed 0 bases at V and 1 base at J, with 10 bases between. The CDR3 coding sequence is TGTGCCATCAGTGAGTCTATGGGAGCGAGCAATCAGCCCCAGCATTTT. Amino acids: CAISESMGASNQPQHF.

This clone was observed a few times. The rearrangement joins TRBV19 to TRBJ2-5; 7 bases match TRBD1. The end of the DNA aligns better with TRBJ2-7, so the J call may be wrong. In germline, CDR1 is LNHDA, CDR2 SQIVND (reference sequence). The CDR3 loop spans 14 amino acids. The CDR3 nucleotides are TGTGCCAGTAGTCCGACAGGGCGGACCTACGAGCAGTACTTC. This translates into CASSPTGRTYEQYF.